This passage covers 26 T cell receptor beta chains from one sample sequenced in a study of OX40 agonist ivuxolimab in advanced cancers. Clones were read by immunoSEQ multiplex PCR, and TCRdb kept only the in-frame ones, dropping some. The table shows some 64,000 clones, with 70% to 90% occurring only once. Specimen: CD4+ or CD8+ T cells sorted from blood, collected in a trial of the OX40 agonist ivuxolimab. These receptors came from an adult with an advanced solid tumor such as melanoma, head and neck, liver or kidney cancer.

This clone was observed a single time. This chain joins TRBV30 and TRBJ2-3, with 12 positions matching TRBD2. CDR1 is GTSNPN and CDR2 is SVGIG in the germline V gene (reference sequence). J was trimmed by 2 bases and V by 2 bases; bases with no gene match: 5. The CDR3 runs 16 residues. The CDR3 DNA follows: TGTGCCTGGAGTTCAGGACTAGCGGGGACCACAGATACGCAGTATTTT. Translated: CAWSSGLAGTTDTQYF.

The chain combines TRBV27 with TRBJ2-1; the match to TRBD1 covers 11 bases. V was pared by 8 bases and J by 14 bases, with 14 bases of the junction left unmatched. The CDR3 has 14 amino acids. Per germline, CDR1 MNHEY and CDR2 SMNVEV (reference sequence). This CDR3 reads CASGGGQGAKMEFF. The CDR3 nucleotides are TGTGCCAGCGGGGGTGGACAGGGGGCTAAAATGGAGTTCTTC.

V is TRBV29-1 and J is TRBJ2-5, with 7 bases fitting TRBD1. The germline gives CDR1 SQVTM, CDR2 ANQGSEA. Trimming removed 6 bases from V and 5 bases from J; junction bases left unmatched: 9. This CDR3 region has 13 residues. The CDR3 loop reads CSVSTGQIETQYF. CDR3 nucleotides: TGCAGCGTGTCGACAGGGCAGATTGAGACCCAGTACTTC.

The genes are TRBV27 and TRBJ1-5, with TRBD1 matching 10 bases. The CDR3 runs 13 residues. With V trimmed by 8 bases and J by 6 bases, 4 bases remained unmatched. CDR1 is MNHEY, CDR2 SMNVEV, per germline (reference sequence). CDR3 protein: CASRGQGLQPQHF. In nucleotides, the CDR3 is TGTGCCAGCCGGGGACAGGGGCTTCAGCCCCAGCATTTT.

CDR3 loop: CAWSHSTGRTEAFF. As DNA, the CDR3 is TGTGCCTGGAGTCATTCGACAGGGCGAACTGAAGCTTTCTTT. V usage is TRBV30 and J usage is TRBJ1-1; the match to TRBD1 covers 7 bases. From germline, CDR1 is GTSNPN and CDR2 SVGIG (reference sequence). V gave up 2 bases and J gave up 5 bases; unmatched junction bases: 8. This CDR3 spans 14 amino acids.

The chain uses TRBV4-1 and TRBJ2-7; weak D call: TRBD2 (5 bases). Trimming shortened V by 5 bases and J by 3 bases, and 20 bases separated the two germline ends. The CDR3 has 16 residues. The V gene's germline CDR1 is MGHRA and CDR2 YSYEKL. CDR3 sequence: CASSTAWGAGLYEQYF. CDR3 DNA: TGCGCCAGCAGCACCGCTTGGGGAGCAGGCCTCTACGAGCAGTACTTC.

The chain is built from TRBV19 and TRBJ1-2, with unresolved D. The germline gives CDR1 LNHDA, CDR2 SQIVND (reference sequence). This CDR3 region has 14 residues. V lost 6 bases and J lost 0, with 11 bases in between. The CDR3 reads CASRSPHTNYGYTF. The DNA for the CDR3 is TGTGCCAGTAGGTCTCCGCATACTAACTATGGCTACACCTTC.

The chain uses TRBV6-5 and TRBJ1-4; D is undetermined. Deletions cut 6 bases from V and 7 bases from J, with 6 bases between. Germline CDR1 is MNHEY and CDR2 is SVGAGI. This CDR3 spans 11 amino acids. The CDR3 DNA reads TGTGCCAGCAGCCTGAGTGAAAAACTGTTTTTT. As protein: CASSLSEKLFF.

This chain connects TRBV5-1 to TRBJ2-2, with TRBD1 matching over 8 bases. J gave up 0 bases and V 4 bases, and 11 bases lay outside the gene matches. This CDR3 has 18 residues. Germline lookup yields CDR1 SGHRS and CDR2 YFSETQ. CDR3 nucleotides: TGCGCCAGCAGCAATGGACAGGGCCGCCGGGCGAACACCGGGGAGCTGTTTTTT. As protein: CASSNGQGRRANTGELFF.

In this sample, this clone turned up a few times. The chain uses TRBV19 and TRBJ1-5; 7 nucleotides match TRBD1. J lost 4 bases, V lost 3 bases, and 3 bases had no gene match. The CDR3 contains 14 residues. Per the germline V gene, CDR1 is LNHDA and CDR2 is SQIVND (reference sequence). CDR3 in DNA: TGTGCCAGTAGTATGGTGACAGGGAATCAGCCCCAGCATTTT. As protein: CASSMVTGNQPQHF.

The chain joins TRBV6-6 to TRBJ1-1; D may be TRBD1 (5 bases). Germline lookup yields CDR1 MNHNY and CDR2 SVGAGI (reference sequence). V was trimmed by 2 bases and J by 2 bases, leaving 12 bases between them. The CDR3 is 15 residues long. The CDR3 nucleotides are TGTGCCAGCAGTTACCCCAGGGAGGTAAACACTGAAGCTTTCTTT. Protein: CASSYPREVNTEAFF.

The genes are TRBV15 and TRBJ2-5; D might be TRBD2 (6 bases). CDR1 and CDR2 from the germline V gene are LNHNV and YYDKDF (reference sequence). Trimming cost V 3 bases and J 0 bases, with 14 bases left between them. This CDR3 region has 16 residues. The CDR3 DNA reads as TGTGCCACCAGCAGTCGGGGGATCGGGTACCAAGAGACCCAGTACTTC. Its protein product is CATSSRGIGYQETQYF.

V and J are TRBV7-2 and TRBJ2-3; D is possibly TRBD1 (6 bases). The CDR3 spans 16 residues. From germline, CDR1 is SGHTA and CDR2 FQGNSA. V dropped 5 bases and J dropped 2 bases, with 17 bases sitting between them. CDR3 sequence: CASSPGLGANTDTQYF. The CDR3 nucleotides are TGTGCCAGCAGCCCAGGACTGGGGGCGAACACAGATACGCAGTATTTT. Filled out from reference TRBV7-2 and TRBJ2-3, the complete variable domain reads GAGVSQSPSNKVTEKGKDVELRCDPISGHTALYWYRQSLGQGLEFLIYFQGNSAPDKSGLPSDRFSAERTGGSVSTLTIQRTQQEDSAVYLCASSPGLGANTDTQYFGPGTRLTVL.

The gene calls are TRBV7-9 and TRBJ1-2, with 9 bases that match TRBD1. Germline V gene lookup returns CDR1 SEHNR and CDR2 FQNEAQ (reference sequence). The CDR3 has 17 amino acids. V lost 7 bases to trimming and J lost 4 bases; unmatched junction nucleotides: 16. The CDR3 loop reads CASTTGQGIGLGYGYTF. CDR3 DNA sequence: TGTGCCAGCACCACCGGACAGGGGATCGGCCTAGGCTATGGCTACACCTTC.

This clone was observed once. The genes are TRBV7-2 and TRBJ2-5, with a tentative D call TRBD2 (6 bases). Trimming left V 4 bases short and J 2 bases short, with 11 bases between. The CDR3 has 14 residues. Germline V gene sequence: CDR1 SGHTA, CDR2 FQGNSA. The CDR3 protein is CASSSREAQETQYF. In nucleotides, the CDR3 is TGTGCCAGCAGCTCCAGGGAGGCACAAGAGACCCAGTACTTC.

The chain combines TRBV5-6 with TRBJ1-5; no firm D call. This CDR3 spans 15 amino acids. With 2 bases removed from V and 1 base from J, the gap between germline ends came to 10 bases. The germline V gene encodes CDR1 SGHDT and CDR2 YYEEEE. In nucleotides, the CDR3 is TGTGCCAGCAGCTTTTGGGCAGAGAGCAATCAGCCCCAGCATTTT. Translated, it gives CASSFWAESNQPQHF.

The rearrangement uses TRBV5-6 and TRBJ1-5; a weak D match, TRBD1 (6 bases). The germline gives CDR1 SGHDT, CDR2 YYEEEE. With 2 bases removed from V and 6 bases from J, the gap between germline ends came to 12 bases. The CDR3 length is 14 residues. The DNA of the CDR3 is TGTGCCAGCAGCTTAAGGCAGGGGTTTCAGCCCCAGCATTTT. It yields the protein CASSLRQGFQPQHF. Filled out from reference TRBV5-6 and TRBJ1-5, the complete variable domain reads DAGVTQSPTHLIKTRGQQVTLRCSPKSGHDTVSWYQQALGQGPQFIFQYYEEEERQRGNFPDRFSGHQFPNYSSELNVNALLLGDSALYLCASSLRQGFQPQHFGDGTRLSIL.

The V call is TRBV6-1, the J call TRBJ2-7, with a tentative D call TRBD2 (5 bases). V lost 8 bases and J 2 bases, leaving 10 bases between the germline ends. Germline values: CDR1 MNHNS, CDR2 SASEGT. This CDR3 comprises 12 residues. In DNA, the CDR3 is TGTGCCAGCGAAGGACTTACCTACGAGCAGTACTTC. Translating it yields CASEGLTYEQYF.

The rearrangement links TRBV6-5 to TRBJ2-1, with D possibly being TRBD2 (5 bases). CDR3 length equals 11 residues. Trimming pared 5 bases from V and 7 bases from J, leaving 6 bases between. Germline CDR1 is MNHEY and CDR2 is SVGAGI. The CDR3 sequence: CASSRGNEQFF. The CDR3, as DNA: TGTGCCAGCAGTCGGGGAAATGAGCAGTTCTTC.

The CDR3 DNA is TGTGCCAGCAGCCCACAGGCCCCAAGCAATCAGCCCCAGCATTTT. Protein product: CASSPQAPSNQPQHF. The gene calls are TRBV7-2 and TRBJ1-5, with D tentatively TRBD1 (5 bases). Trimming shortened V by 5 bases and J by 1 base, and 12 bases separated the two germline ends. This CDR3 spans 15 amino acids. CDR1 is SGHTA, CDR2 FQGNSA, per germline.

V is TRBV5-4 and J is TRBJ2-3; 9 nucleotides match TRBD1. The germline gives CDR1 SGHNT, CDR2 YYREEE (reference sequence). The CDR3 length is 16 residues. V dropped 2 bases and J dropped 5; count of bases not matched to a gene: 9. CDR3 amino acids: CASSLGWTGEGDTQYF. CDR3 DNA: TGTGCCAGCAGCTTAGGGTGGACAGGGGAGGGAGATACGCAGTATTTT. Combining the CDR3 with reference TRBV5-4 and TRBJ2-3 gives the whole variable domain ETGVTQSPTHLIKTRGQQVTLRCSSQSGHNTVSWYQQALGQGPQFIFQYYREEENGRGNFPPRFSGLQFPNYSSELNVNALELDDSALYLCASSLGWTGEGDTQYFGPGTRLTVL.

The rearrangement links TRBV11-1 to TRBJ2-5; 9 nucleotides align to TRBD2. Germline assignment: CDR1 SGHAT and CDR2 FQDESV (reference sequence). With 0 bases clipped from V and 4 bases from J, the junction kept 12 bases outside the gene matches. The CDR3 is made up of 18 amino acids. The CDR3 protein is CASSLAILGGGAAETQYF. As DNA, the CDR3 is TGTGCCAGCAGCTTAGCGATTTTAGGCGGGGGGGCCGCAGAGACCCAGTACTTC.

V and J are TRBV11-2 and TRBJ1-1; no clear D. The V gene's germline CDR1 is SGHAT and CDR2 FQNNGV. The CDR3 length is 17 residues. The V end was cut by 2 bases, the J end by 6 bases, with 22 bases between. This chain's CDR3 is CASSLFRIESQFAEAFF. CDR3 bases: TGTGCCAGCAGCTTATTCCGGATTGAATCCCAGTTCGCTGAAGCTTTCTTT.

V gene TRBV6-4 combines with J gene TRBJ2-3; possible D gene TRBD1, 6 bases. This CDR3 is built from 14 residues. The germline V gene encodes CDR1 MRHNA and CDR2 SNTAGT. Trimming removed 4 bases at V and 2 bases at J, with 10 bases between. This CDR3 is CASSADRNTDTQYF. As DNA, the CDR3 is TGTGCCAGCAGTGCGGACAGAAACACAGATACGCAGTATTTT.

This chain connects TRBV4-2 to TRBJ2-5, with 8 bases lining up with TRBD2. Germline CDR1 reads LGHNA; CDR2 reads YNFKEQ. V was clipped by 1 base and J by 5 bases; unmatched bases: 9. This CDR3 has 16 residues. CDR3 coding DNA: TGTGCCAGCAGCCAAGGGGGGGCAGCGGGGGTGGAGACCCAGTACTTC. Translating gives CASSQGGAAGVETQYF.

This chain joins TRBV30 and TRBJ2-3; D may be TRBD2 (6 bases). Germline loops: CDR1 GTSNPN, CDR2 SVGIG (reference sequence). The CDR3 loop spans 14 amino acids. Trimming removed 4 bases from V and 5 bases from J, with 16 bases in between. This chain's CDR3 is CAWNPGPGVDTQYF. CDR3 DNA: TGTGCCTGGAACCCCGGGCCGGGGGTAGATACGCAGTATTTT.